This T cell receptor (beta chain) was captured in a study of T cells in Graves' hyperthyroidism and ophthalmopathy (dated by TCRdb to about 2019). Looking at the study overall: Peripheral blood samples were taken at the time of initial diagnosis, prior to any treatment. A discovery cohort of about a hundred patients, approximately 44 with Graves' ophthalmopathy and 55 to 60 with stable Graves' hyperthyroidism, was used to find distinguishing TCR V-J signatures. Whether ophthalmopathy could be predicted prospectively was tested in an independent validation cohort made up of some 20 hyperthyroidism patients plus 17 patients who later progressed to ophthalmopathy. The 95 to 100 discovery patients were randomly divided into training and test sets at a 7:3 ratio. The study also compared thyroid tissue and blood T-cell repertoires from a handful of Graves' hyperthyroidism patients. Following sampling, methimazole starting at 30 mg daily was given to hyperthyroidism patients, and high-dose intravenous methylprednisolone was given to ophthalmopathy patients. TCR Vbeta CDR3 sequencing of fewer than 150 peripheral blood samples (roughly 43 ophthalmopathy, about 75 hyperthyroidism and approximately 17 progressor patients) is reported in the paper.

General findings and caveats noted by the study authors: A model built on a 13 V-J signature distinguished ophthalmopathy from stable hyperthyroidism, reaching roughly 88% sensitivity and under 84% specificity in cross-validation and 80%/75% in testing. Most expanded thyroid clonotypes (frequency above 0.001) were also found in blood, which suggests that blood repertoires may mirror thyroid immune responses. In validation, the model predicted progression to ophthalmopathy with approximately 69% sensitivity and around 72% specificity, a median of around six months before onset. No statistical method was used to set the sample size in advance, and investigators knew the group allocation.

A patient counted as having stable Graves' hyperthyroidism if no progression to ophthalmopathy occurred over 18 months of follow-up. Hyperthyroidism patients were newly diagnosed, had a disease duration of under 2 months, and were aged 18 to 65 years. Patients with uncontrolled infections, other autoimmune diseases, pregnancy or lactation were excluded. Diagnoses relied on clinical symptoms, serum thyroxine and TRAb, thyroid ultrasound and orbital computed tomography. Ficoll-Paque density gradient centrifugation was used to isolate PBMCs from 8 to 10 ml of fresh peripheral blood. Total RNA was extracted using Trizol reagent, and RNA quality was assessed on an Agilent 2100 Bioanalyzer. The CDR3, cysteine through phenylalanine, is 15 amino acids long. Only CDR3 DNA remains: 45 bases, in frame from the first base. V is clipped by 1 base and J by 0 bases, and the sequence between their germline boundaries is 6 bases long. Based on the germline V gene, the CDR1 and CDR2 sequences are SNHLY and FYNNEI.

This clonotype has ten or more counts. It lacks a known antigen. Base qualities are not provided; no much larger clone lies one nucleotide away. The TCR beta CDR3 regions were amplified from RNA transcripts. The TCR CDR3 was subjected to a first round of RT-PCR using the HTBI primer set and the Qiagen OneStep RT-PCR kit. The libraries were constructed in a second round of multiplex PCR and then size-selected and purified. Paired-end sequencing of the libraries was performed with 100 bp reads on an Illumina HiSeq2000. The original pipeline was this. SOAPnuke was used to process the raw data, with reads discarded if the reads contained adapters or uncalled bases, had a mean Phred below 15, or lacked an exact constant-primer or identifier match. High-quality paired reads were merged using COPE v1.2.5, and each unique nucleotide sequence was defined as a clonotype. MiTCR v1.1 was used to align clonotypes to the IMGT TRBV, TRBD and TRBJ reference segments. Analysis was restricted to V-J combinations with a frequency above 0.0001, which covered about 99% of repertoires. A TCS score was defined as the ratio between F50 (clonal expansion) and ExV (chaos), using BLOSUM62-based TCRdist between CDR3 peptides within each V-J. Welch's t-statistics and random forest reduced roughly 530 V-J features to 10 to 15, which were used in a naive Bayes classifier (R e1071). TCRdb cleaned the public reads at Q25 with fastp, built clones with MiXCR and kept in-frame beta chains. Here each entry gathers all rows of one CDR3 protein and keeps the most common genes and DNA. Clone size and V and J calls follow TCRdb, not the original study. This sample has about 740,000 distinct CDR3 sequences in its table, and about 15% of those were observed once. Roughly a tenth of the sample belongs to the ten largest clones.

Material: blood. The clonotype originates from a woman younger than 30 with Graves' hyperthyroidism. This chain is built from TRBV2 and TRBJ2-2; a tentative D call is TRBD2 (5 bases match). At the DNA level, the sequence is TGTGCCAGCAGTGAAGTGGGAGCGAACACCGGGGAGCTGTTTTTT. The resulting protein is CASSEVGANTGELFF.